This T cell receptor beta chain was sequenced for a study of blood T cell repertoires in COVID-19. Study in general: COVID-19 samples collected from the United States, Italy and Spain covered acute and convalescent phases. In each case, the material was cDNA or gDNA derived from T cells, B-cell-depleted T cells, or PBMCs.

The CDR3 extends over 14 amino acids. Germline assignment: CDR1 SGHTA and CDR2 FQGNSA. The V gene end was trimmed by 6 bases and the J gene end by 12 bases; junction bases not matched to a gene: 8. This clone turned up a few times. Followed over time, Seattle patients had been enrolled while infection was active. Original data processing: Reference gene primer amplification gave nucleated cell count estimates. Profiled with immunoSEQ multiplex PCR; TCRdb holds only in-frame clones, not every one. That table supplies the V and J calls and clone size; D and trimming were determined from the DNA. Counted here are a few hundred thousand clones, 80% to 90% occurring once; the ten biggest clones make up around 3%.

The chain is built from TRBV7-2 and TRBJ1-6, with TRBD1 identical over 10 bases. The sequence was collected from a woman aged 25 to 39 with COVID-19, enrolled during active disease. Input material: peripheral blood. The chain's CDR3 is CASSTGTGVKPLHF. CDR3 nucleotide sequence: TGTGCCAGCAGTACCGGGACAGGGGTTAAACCCCTCCACTTT.